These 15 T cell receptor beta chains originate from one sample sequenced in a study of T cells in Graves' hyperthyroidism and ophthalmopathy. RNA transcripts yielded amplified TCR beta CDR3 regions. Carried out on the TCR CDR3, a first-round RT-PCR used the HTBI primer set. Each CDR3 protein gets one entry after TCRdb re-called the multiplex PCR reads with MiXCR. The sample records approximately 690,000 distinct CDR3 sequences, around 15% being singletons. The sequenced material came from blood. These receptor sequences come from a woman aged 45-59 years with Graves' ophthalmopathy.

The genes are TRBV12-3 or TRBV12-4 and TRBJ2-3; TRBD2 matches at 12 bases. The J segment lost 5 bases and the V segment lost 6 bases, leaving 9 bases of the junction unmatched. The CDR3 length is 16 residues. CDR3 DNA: TGTGCCAGCAGCTCTAGACTAGCGGGAGCGGTAGATACGCAGTATTTT. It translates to CASSSRLAGAVDTQYF.

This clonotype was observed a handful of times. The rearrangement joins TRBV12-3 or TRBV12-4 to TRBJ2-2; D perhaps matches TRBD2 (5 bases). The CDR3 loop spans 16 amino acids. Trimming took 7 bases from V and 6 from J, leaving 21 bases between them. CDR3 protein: CASTLWGIGESGELFF. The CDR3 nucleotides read TGTGCCAGCACCCTTTGGGGAATTGGGGAGTCCGGGGAGCTGTTTTTT.

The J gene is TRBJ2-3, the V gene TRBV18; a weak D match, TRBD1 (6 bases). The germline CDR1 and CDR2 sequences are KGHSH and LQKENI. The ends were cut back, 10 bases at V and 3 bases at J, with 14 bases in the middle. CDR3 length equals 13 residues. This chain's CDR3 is CATGQSVTDTQYF. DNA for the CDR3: TGTGCCACCGGACAGAGTGTTACAGATACGCAGTATTTT.

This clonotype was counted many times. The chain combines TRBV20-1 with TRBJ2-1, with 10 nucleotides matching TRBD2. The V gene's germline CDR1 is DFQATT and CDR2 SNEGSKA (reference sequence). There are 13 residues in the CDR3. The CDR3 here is CSPTSGRVNEQFF. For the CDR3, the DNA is TGCAGCCCGACGAGCGGGAGGGTAAATGAGCAGTTCTTC.

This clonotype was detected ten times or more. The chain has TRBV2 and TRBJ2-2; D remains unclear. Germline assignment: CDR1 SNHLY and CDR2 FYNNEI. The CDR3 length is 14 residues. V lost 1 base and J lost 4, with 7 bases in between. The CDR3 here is CASSEGGITGELFF. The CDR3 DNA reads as TGTGCCAGCAGTGAAGGTGGGATCACCGGGGAGCTGTTTTTT.

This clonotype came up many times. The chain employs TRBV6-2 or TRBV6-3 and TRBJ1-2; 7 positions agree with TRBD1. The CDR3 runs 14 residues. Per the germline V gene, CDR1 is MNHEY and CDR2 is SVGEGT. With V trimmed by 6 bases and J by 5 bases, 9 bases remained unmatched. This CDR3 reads CASRRQGTRYGYTF. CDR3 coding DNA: TGTGCCAGCAGACGACAGGGAACTCGATATGGCTACACCTTC.

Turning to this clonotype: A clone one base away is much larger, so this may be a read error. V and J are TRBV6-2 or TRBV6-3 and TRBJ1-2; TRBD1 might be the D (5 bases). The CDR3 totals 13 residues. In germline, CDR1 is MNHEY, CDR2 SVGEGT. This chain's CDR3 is CAGSPTLGDGYTF. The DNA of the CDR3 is TGTGCCGGCAGTCCCACCTTGGGGGATGGCTACACCTTC.

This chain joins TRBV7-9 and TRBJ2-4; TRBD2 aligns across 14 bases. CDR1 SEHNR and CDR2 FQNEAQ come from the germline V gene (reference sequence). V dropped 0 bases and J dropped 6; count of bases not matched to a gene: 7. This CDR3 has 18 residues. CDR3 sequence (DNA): TGTGCCAGCAGCTTAGCACCGGGACTAGCGGGAGTCAGAAACATTCAGTACTTC. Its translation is CASSLAPGLAGVRNIQYF.

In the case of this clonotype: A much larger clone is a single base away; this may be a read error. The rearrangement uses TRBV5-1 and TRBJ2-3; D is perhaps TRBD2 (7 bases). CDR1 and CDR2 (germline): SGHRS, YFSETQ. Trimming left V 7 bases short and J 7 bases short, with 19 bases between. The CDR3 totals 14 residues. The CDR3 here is CASGVSGEGNTQYF. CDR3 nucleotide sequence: TGCGCCAGCGGCGTCTCAGGGGAGGGAAATACGCAGTATTTT.

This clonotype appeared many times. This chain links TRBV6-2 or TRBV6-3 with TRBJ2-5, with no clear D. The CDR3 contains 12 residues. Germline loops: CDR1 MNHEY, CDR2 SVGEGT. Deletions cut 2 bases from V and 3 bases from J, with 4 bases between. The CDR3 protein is CASSYGKETQYF. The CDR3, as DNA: TGTGCCAGCAGTTACGGGAAAGAGACCCAGTACTTC.

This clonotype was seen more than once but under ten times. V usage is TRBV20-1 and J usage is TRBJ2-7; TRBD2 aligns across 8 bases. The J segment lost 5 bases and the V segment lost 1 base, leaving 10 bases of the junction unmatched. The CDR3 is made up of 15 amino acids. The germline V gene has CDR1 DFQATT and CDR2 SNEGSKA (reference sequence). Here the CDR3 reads CSARAPGLASHEQYF. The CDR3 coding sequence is TGCAGTGCTAGAGCGCCCGGACTAGCTTCTCACGAGCAGTACTTC.

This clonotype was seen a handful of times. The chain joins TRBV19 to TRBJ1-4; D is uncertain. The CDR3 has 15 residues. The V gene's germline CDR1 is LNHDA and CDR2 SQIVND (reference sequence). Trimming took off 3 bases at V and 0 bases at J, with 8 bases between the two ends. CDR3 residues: CASSIDGATNEKLFF. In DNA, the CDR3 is TGTGCCAGTAGTATCGACGGGGCAACTAATGAAAAACTGTTTTTT. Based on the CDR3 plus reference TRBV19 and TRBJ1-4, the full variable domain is DGGITQSPKYLFRKEGQNVTLSCEQNLNHDAMYWYRQDPGQGLRLIYYSQIVNDFQKGDIAEGYSVSREKKESFPLTVTSAQKNPTAFYLCASSIDGATNEKLFFGSGTQLSVL.

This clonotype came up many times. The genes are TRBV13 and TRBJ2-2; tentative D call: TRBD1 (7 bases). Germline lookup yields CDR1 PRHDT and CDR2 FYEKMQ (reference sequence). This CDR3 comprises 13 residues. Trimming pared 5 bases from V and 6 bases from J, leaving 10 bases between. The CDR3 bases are TGTGCCAGCAGCCCAGGGGGGCCCGGGGAGCTGTTTTTT. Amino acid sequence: CASSPGGPGELFF.

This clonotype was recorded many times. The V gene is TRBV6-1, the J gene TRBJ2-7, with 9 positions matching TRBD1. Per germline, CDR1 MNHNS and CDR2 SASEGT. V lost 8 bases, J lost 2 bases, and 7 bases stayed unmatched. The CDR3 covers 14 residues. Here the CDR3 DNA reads TGTGCCAGCGGCCGGGACAGGGTCACCTACGAGCAGTACTTC. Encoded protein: CASGRDRVTYEQYF.

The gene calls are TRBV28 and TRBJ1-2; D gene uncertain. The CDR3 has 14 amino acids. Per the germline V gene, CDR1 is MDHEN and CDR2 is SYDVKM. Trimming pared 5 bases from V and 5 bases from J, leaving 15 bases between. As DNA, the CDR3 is TGTGCCAGCAGTCTCTCCTCAGACATATATGGCTACACCTTC. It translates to CASSLSSDIYGYTF.